This T cell receptor beta chain was identified during a study of blood T cell repertoires in COVID-19. Sequencing used immunoSEQ multiplex PCR; TCRdb keeps in-frame clones, though not all of them. This table holds about 120,000 clones, more than 75% found once. The germline V and J ends were trimmed by 5 bases and 8 bases, with 15 bases remaining between them. The CDR3 is 14 amino acids. Germline-derived CDR1 and CDR2 are LNHDA and SQIVND (reference sequence). Sequenced material: peripheral blood. This receptor was identified in a woman in her 70s with acute or convalescent COVID-19. The chain carries TRBV19 and TRBJ1-4; D call uncertain. The chain's CDR3 is CASSDRRFSEKLFF. The CDR3 nucleotides are TGTGCCAGTAGTGACCGACGGTTTAGCGAAAAACTGTTTTTT.